Included here is one T cell receptor beta chain sequence, with context. What it binds is unknown. Treatment was busulfan-fludarabine conditioning, a marrow graft, and cyclophosphamide on days +3 and +4. This record comes from a study of T cells after posttransplantation cyclophosphamide. Study-wide results and limits: Donor-recipient repertoire similarity was low at 1-2 months, rising over year one. Tissue-infiltrating T cells from skin or gut overlapped little with blood T cells. Recipient CMV seropositivity and CMV reactivation strongly tracked TRB clonality.

TCRdb's copy holds only in-frame clones and misses some; the assay was immunoSEQ multiplex PCR. Of around 2,000 clones in the sample, 65% to 85% were seen once. The source of this sequence is a male patient in his fifties who received an allogeneic stem cell transplant from a related donor and was CMV-positive. Among the T cells, some may be from the graft donor. The source was CD8+ T cells sorted from blood, collected less than 370 days after allogeneic stem cell transplant with posttransplant cyclophosphamide.

CDR3 bases: TGTGCCAGCAGCCAGGGGCAGCGGTTCACAGATACGCAGTATTTT. Protein product: CASSQGQRFTDTQYF. The chain joins TRBV13 to TRBJ2-3, with D possibly matching TRBD1 (6 bases). Trimming removed 5 bases at V and 2 bases at J, with 14 bases between. CDR1 and CDR2 (germline): PRHDT, FYEKMQ (reference sequence). This CDR3 is 15 amino acids long.